The next 30 T cell receptor beta chains were all read from a single sample in a study of blood T cell repertoires in COVID-19. The protocol was immunoSEQ multiplex PCR, while the TCRdb copy is restricted to in-frame clones and leaves out a portion. Of tens of thousands of clones in the sample, roughly 70% are singletons; the top ten hold 3% to 4%. Sequencing used peripheral blood. The receptors were sampled from a man between 65 and 85 years old with COVID-19, enrolled during active disease.

The gene calls are TRBV27 and TRBJ2-5, with 10 bases matching TRBD2. Germline CDR1 reads MNHEY; CDR2 reads SMNVEV (reference sequence). The CDR3 has 16 residues. V trimming: 4 bases; J trimming: 1 base; junction bases outside the gene matches: 6. The CDR3 DNA sequence: TGTGCCAGCAGTTCGCCTAGCGGGAGAGGCCAAGAGACCCAGTACTTC. This sequence encodes CASSSPSGRGQETQYF.

This clone occurred once. This chain links TRBV6-5 with TRBJ2-7, with D maybe TRBD2 (5 bases). This CDR3 region has 12 residues. The V end was cut by 0 bases, the J end by 6 bases, with 6 bases between. Germline CDR1 reads MNHEY; CDR2 reads SVGAGI. CDR3 sequence: CASSYSEAEQYF. CDR3 DNA sequence: TGTGCCAGCAGTTACTCGGAGGCCGAGCAGTACTTC.

V gene TRBV5-1 combines with J gene TRBJ2-2; 8 bases line up with TRBD1. The CDR3 consists of 15 residues. J lost 4 bases, V lost 2 bases, and 4 bases had no gene match. Germline assignment: CDR1 SGHRS and CDR2 YFSETQ. CDR3 amino acids: CASSFAQGGTGELFF. Written as DNA, the CDR3 is TGCGCCAGCAGCTTTGCACAGGGGGGCACCGGGGAGCTGTTTTTT.

This clone was detected many times. The rearrangement links TRBV20-1 to TRBJ2-7, with TRBD2 identical over 12 bases. The CDR3 consists of 15 residues. CDR1 and CDR2 from the germline V gene are DFQATT and SNEGSKA (reference sequence). After removal of 3 bases from V and 5 bases from J, the junction contained 8 bases not matched to a gene. In DNA, the CDR3 is TGCAGTGCTAGTGCTAGCGGGAGGGCCAATAACGAGCAGTACTTC. Its translation is CSASASGRANNEQYF.

A single count supports this clone. The chain is built from TRBV2 and TRBJ2-3, with 10 bases lining up with TRBD2. Germline CDR1 SNHLY, CDR2 FYNNEI. The CDR3 sequence is 15 residues long. J gave up 1 base and V 6 bases, and 4 bases lay outside the gene matches. In nucleotides, the CDR3 is TGTGCCAGCAGCAGTAGCGGGAGGCGCACAGATACGCAGTATTTT. Translating gives CASSSSGRRTDTQYF.

This chain joins TRBV28 and TRBJ1-2; unclear D gene. The length of the CDR3 is 12 residues. Germline V gene lookup returns CDR1 MDHEN and CDR2 SYDVKM. Trimming cost V 4 bases and J 5 bases, with 8 bases left between them. CDR3 sequence (DNA): TGTGCCAGCAGTTGGAGGGTTTATGGCTACACCTTC. This translates into CASSWRVYGYTF.

J is TRBJ1-6 and V is TRBV30; 9 bases fit TRBD1. CDR1 GTSNPN and CDR2 SVGIG come from the germline V gene (reference sequence). This CDR3 contains 14 residues. V dropped 0 bases and J dropped 7; count of bases not matched to a gene: 1. CDR3 loop: CAWSVGTGNSPLHF. In nucleotides, the CDR3 is TGTGCCTGGAGTGTCGGGACAGGGAATTCACCCCTCCACTTT.

The V call is TRBV7-3, the J call TRBJ2-2; 9 nucleotides align to TRBD1. Germline trimming cut 5 bases from V and 3 bases from J; bases unmatched to any gene: 4. Germline lookup yields CDR1 SGHTA and CDR2 FQGTGA. The CDR3 runs 15 residues. The CDR3 region is CASSLGQGDTGELFF. The CDR3 DNA is TGTGCCAGCAGCCTGGGACAGGGAGACACCGGGGAGCTGTTTTTT.

This clone came up a few times. The CDR3 coding sequence is TGTGCCAGCAGCGGGGGACTAGCGGGAGGGAATACGCAGTATTTT. Translating it yields CASSGGLAGGNTQYF. The chain couples TRBV9 to TRBJ2-3; the match to TRBD2 covers 16 bases. The CDR3 covers 15 residues. CDR1 and CDR2 (germline): SGDLS, YYNGEE. With V trimmed by 3 bases and J by 7 bases, 2 bases remained unmatched.

The genes are TRBV28 and TRBJ2-1; 8 nucleotides match TRBD1. The CDR3 runs to 17 residues. V was pared by 5 bases and J by 4 bases, with 13 bases of the junction left unmatched. CDR1 is MDHEN, CDR2 SYDVKM, per germline. This chain's CDR3 is CASSPLGQGTAYNEQFF. CDR3 DNA sequence: TGTGCCAGCAGTCCCTTAGGACAGGGCACAGCATACAATGAGCAGTTCTTC.

This clone came up once. This chain connects TRBV7-2 to TRBJ2-1, with D perhaps matching TRBD2 (5 bases). The V gene lost 4 bases and the J gene lost 7 bases, with 11 bases spanning the gap. Looked up from germline, CDR1 is SGHTA and CDR2 is FQGNSA. The CDR3 runs 13 residues. The DNA of the CDR3 is TGTGCCAGCAGCTCCGGTCCGGGAAATGAGCAGTTCTTC. Translating it yields CASSSGPGNEQFF.

The V and J genes are TRBV5-4 and TRBJ2-7, with a possible D match to TRBD2 (5 bases). CDR1 is SGHNT and CDR2 is YYREEE in the germline V gene (reference sequence). V was clipped by 0 bases and J by 6 bases, with 10 bases between them. This CDR3 contains 13 residues. CDR3: CASSLDGIGEQYF. The CDR3 nucleotides are TGTGCCAGCAGCTTGGACGGGATCGGCGAGCAGTACTTC.

The rearrangement uses TRBV19 and TRBJ1-2, with 8 bases fitting TRBD1. Germline CDR1 reads LNHDA; CDR2 reads SQIVND (reference sequence). With V trimmed by 7 bases and J by 6 bases, 13 bases remained unmatched. The CDR3 sequence is 15 residues long. The CDR3 coding sequence is TGTGCCAGTACCCGGACAGGGCGGGATAGTCATGGCTACACCTTC. Translated: CASTRTGRDSHGYTF.

The J gene is TRBJ2-1, the V gene TRBV7-6, with D unresolved. CDR3 length: 13 residues. The V end lost 2 bases, the J end lost 6 bases, and 8 bases lay between the germline ends. The germline CDR1 and CDR2 sequences are SGHVS and FNYEAQ. DNA for the CDR3: TGTGCCAGCAGCTTAATGGGCGTCAATGAGCAGTTCTTC. Its translation: CASSLMGVNEQFF.

The CDR3 nucleotides read TGTGCCAGCAGCCCGGGACACCAGGGCACTGAAGCTTTCTTT. It codes for CASSPGHQGTEAFF. This sequence joins TRBV3-1 (or the pseudogene TRBV3-2) and TRBJ1-1; weak D call: TRBD1 (6 bases). From germline, CDR1 is LGHDT and CDR2 YNNKEL (reference sequence). There are 14 residues in the CDR3. V was trimmed by 4 bases and J by 4 bases, leaving 13 bases between them.

The chain couples TRBV21-1 to TRBJ2-2; the table names TRBD2, a call not compared with the DNA. TRBV21-1 is marked as a pseudogene. The CDR3 covers 21 residues. In DNA, the CDR3 is TGTGCCAGCAGCAAAGTTCGGGACAGGGGATTAGCGGGAGGTCGGACCGGGGAGCTGTTTTTT. It yields the protein CASSKVRDRGLAGGRTGELFF.

This clone was observed a single time. V usage is TRBV3-1 (or the pseudogene TRBV3-2) and J usage is TRBJ2-1; 13 positions agree with TRBD2. J gave up 7 bases and V 0 bases, and 9 bases lay outside the gene matches. Germline V lookup: CDR1 LGHDT, CDR2 YNNKEL (reference sequence). CDR3 length equals 18 residues. Here the CDR3 reads CASSQDWTSGRSINEQFF. DNA for the CDR3: TGTGCCAGCAGCCAAGATTGGACTAGCGGGAGAAGTATAAATGAGCAGTTCTTC.

V gene TRBV11-2 combines with J gene TRBJ2-3; 9 positions agree with TRBD1. Germline-derived CDR1 and CDR2 are SGHAT and FQNNGV. This CDR3 is 15 amino acids long. V shed 0 bases and J 4 bases; nucleotides not matched to a gene: 2. CDR3 protein: CASSLETGGADTQYF. CDR3 coding DNA: TGTGCCAGCAGCTTAGAGACAGGGGGGGCAGATACGCAGTATTTT.

This clone appeared a few times. In DNA form, the CDR3 reads TGTGCCAGCACCACTCGAGAGAGGCAGCCAAAAACGGGCGAGCAGTACTTC. Its protein is CASTTRERQPKTGEQYF. The chain uses TRBV21-1 and TRBJ2-7; the D call TRBD2 from the table was never checked on the DNA. TRBV21-1 is designated a pseudogene. This CDR3 has 17 amino acids.

The CDR3 bases are TGTGCCAGCAGCCAAGAGCCGGGAGTTCGGTACGAGCAGTACTTC. This codes for CASSQEPGVRYEQYF. V and J are TRBV3-1 (or the pseudogene TRBV3-2) and TRBJ2-7; weak D call: TRBD2 (6 bases). The ends were cut back, 0 bases at V and 4 bases at J, with 13 bases in the middle. This CDR3 has 15 amino acids. Germline V gene lookup returns CDR1 LGHDT and CDR2 YNNKEL (reference sequence).

J is TRBJ1-3 and V is TRBV24-1, with 9 bases fitting TRBD1. The V segment lost 5 bases and the J segment 8 bases; nucleotides outside the gene matches: 9. Germline V gives CDR1 KGHDR, CDR2 SFDVKD. This CDR3 region has 15 residues. The CDR3 DNA sequence: TGTGCCACCAGTGCCTGGGGGACAGGGATTGACACCATATATTTT. It specifies CATSAWGTGIDTIYF.

The chain is built from TRBV6-5 and TRBJ2-1, with TRBD2 matching over 8 bases. Germline lookup yields CDR1 MNHEY and CDR2 SVGAGI. The CDR3 length is 13 residues. V shed 7 bases and J 7 bases; nucleotides not matched to a gene: 6. CDR3 region: CASTGTRANEQFF. The CDR3 nucleotides are TGTGCCAGCACCGGGACTAGAGCGAATGAGCAGTTCTTC.

The V and J genes are TRBV3-1 (or the pseudogene TRBV3-2) and TRBJ1-1; TRBD1 aligns across 9 bases. With V trimmed by 5 bases and J by 6 bases, 4 bases remained unmatched. Germline CDR1 reads LGHDT; CDR2 reads YNNKEL (reference sequence). CDR3 length: 13 residues. Here the CDR3 DNA reads TGTGCCAGCAGCTATACAGGGGGCTCTGAAGCTTTCTTT. Translation: CASSYTGGSEAFF.

The rearrangement uses TRBV11-2 and TRBJ2-7; 7 bases match TRBD1. From germline, CDR1 is SGHAT and CDR2 FQNNGV. This CDR3 is 14 amino acids long. J lost 4 bases, V lost 0 bases, and 3 bases had no gene match. The CDR3 DNA follows: TGTGCCAGCAGCTTAGAAAGGGGGCAGTACGAGCAGTACTTC. Protein sequence: CASSLERGQYEQYF.

The chain links TRBV5-1 to TRBJ1-2; 7 nucleotides agree with TRBD1. Germline values: CDR1 SGHRS, CDR2 YFSETQ. This CDR3 has 15 amino acids. V was pared by 3 bases and J by 1 base, with 6 bases of the junction left unmatched. The CDR3 DNA reads TGCGCCAGCAGCTGGGGACAGATGGTTAACTATGGCTACACCTTC. Translation gives CASSWGQMVNYGYTF.

This sequence joins TRBV7-2 and TRBJ1-5, with 7 positions matching TRBD1. CDR1 and CDR2 from the germline V gene are SGHTA and FQGNSA. CDR3 length: 16 residues. Losses at the gene ends were 5 bases for V and 2 bases for J; bases not matched to a gene: 9. CDR3 in DNA: TGTGCCAGCAGCCCCACCGATACAGGGGGCAATCAGCCCCAGCATTTT. This gives the protein CASSPTDTGGNQPQHF.

This chain joins TRBV2 and TRBJ1-5; D ambiguous. The CDR3 has 14 amino acids. Per the germline V gene, CDR1 is SNHLY and CDR2 is FYNNEI. Trimming took off 7 bases at V and 0 bases at J, with 10 bases between the two ends. This CDR3 is CASTGLISNQPQHF. In DNA, the CDR3 is TGTGCCAGCACCGGACTGATTAGCAATCAGCCCCAGCATTTT.

This clone was found many times. V is TRBV30 and J is TRBJ2-7; D might be TRBD1 (6 bases). The CDR3 is made up of 13 amino acids. Trimming took 1 base from V and 5 from J, leaving 12 bases between them. The V gene's germline CDR1 is GTSNPN and CDR2 SVGIG (reference sequence). For the CDR3, the DNA is TGTGCCTGGAGTGGGCAGGGGAACCACGAGCAGTACTTC. This translates into CAWSGQGNHEQYF.

V and J are TRBV5-6 and TRBJ2-1, with TRBD2 matching 7 bases. The CDR3 has 14 residues. The V segment lost 0 bases and the J segment 8 bases; nucleotides outside the gene matches: 5. The germline V gene encodes CDR1 SGHDT and CDR2 YYEEEE. The CDR3 sequence: CASSLGTSYDEQFF. CDR3 sequence (DNA): TGTGCCAGCAGCTTGGGGACTAGTTATGATGAGCAGTTCTTC.

In regard to this clone: This sample includes further DNA sequences coding for the same CDR3. The CDR3 nucleotides are TGTGCCAGCAGCTTGGGACAGGGAAACACTGAAGCTTTCTTT. Its protein is CASSLGQGNTEAFF. The chain links TRBV11-3 to TRBJ1-1; 9 bases align to TRBD1. This CDR3 contains 14 residues. With V trimmed by 3 bases and J by 2 bases, 1 base remained unmatched. The V gene's germline CDR1 is SGHNT and CDR2 YENEEA. Supplemented by reference TRBV11-3 and TRBJ1-1, the full variable domain reads EAGVVQSPRYKIIEKKQPVAFWCNPISGHNTLYWYLQNLGQGPELLIRYENEEAVDDSQLPKDRFSAERLKGVDSTLKIQPAELGDSAVYLCASSLGQGNTEAFFGQGTRLTVV.